The clone carrying this T cell receptor beta chain was counted only a few times. Its specificity is unknown. This record comes from a study of response to subunit inactivated influenza vaccine. Broader study findings: After each seasonal influenza vaccination, few new T cells are recruited, the authors suggested.

MiXCR, run by TCRdb on the RT-PCR reads, gives a single entry per CDR3 protein. The table includes roughly 520,000 distinct CDR3 sequences, roughly 25% detected once. Germline CDR1 is MNHNS and CDR2 is SASEGT. This CDR3 region has 14 residues. Trimming left V 6 bases short and J 4 bases short, with 14 bases between. Source: CD4+ T cells sorted from PBMCs, taken 4 to 6 days after vaccination. This clonotype was obtained from a man over 45 who received an inactivated influenza vaccine. V is TRBV6-1 and J is TRBJ2-3; TRBD2 might be the D (5 bases). CDR3 amino acids: CASSSIPGADTQYF. CDR3 in DNA: TGTGCCAGCAGCTCAATCCCCGGGGCAGATACGCAGTATTTT.